The source of this T cell receptor beta chain is a study of blood T cell repertoires in COVID-19. TCRdb keeps only in-frame clones here, not all; method: immunoSEQ multiplex PCR. Of approximately 330,000 clones listed, approximately 89% are singletons. The V end lost 0 bases, the J end lost 10 bases, and 13 bases lay between the germline ends. The CDR3 is made up of 15 amino acids. Germline assignment: CDR1 MRHNA and CDR2 SNTAGT. J is TRBJ1-6 and V is TRBV6-4; D ambiguous. The receptor was isolated from a woman under 40 who had recovered from COVID-19. Specimen: PBMCs or T cells enriched from blood (not recorded which). DNA for the CDR3: TGTGCCAGCAGTGACTCAAGTTTCGGGAACTCACCCCTCCACTTT. This sequence encodes CASSDSSFGNSPLHF.